One and the same sample provided the 4 T cell receptor beta chains below, sequenced in a study of cytomegalovirus exposure and HLA in healthy donors. With 60 Vbeta and 13 Jbeta primers, the PCR was carried out. The repertoire was sequenced with immunoSEQ multiplex PCR; TCRdb's copy has only in-frame clones and lacks some. Of 150,000 to 200,000 clones in the sample, approximately 71% were seen once. Sequencing used PBMCs. The receptor set was obtained from a man in his forties or fifties in good health and CMV-seronegative.

V gene TRBV7-2 combines with J gene TRBJ2-1, with 10 bases identical to TRBD1. Germline CDR1 and CDR2: SGHTA and FQGNSA. The junction had 3 bases not matched to a gene; V was cut back by 1 base and J by 6 bases. The CDR3 is made up of 15 amino acids. This CDR3 reads CASSLEGQGPNEQFF. CDR3 sequence (DNA): TGTGCCAGCAGCTTAGAGGGACAGGGGCCCAATGAGCAGTTCTTC.

The chain couples TRBV4-1 to TRBJ2-1; D is perhaps TRBD2 (5 bases). CDR1 is MGHRA, CDR2 YSYEKL, per germline. This CDR3 has 12 residues. Trimming took off 1 base at V and 11 bases at J, with 9 bases between the two ends. The CDR3, as DNA: TGCGCCAGCAGCCAAGGAGGGTTCCAGCAGTTCTTC. This gives the protein CASSQGGFQQFF.

Notes on this clone: One end of the junction is discordant with germline, which a read error may explain. The J gene is TRBJ2-7, the V gene TRBV6-7; D gene ambiguous. TRBV6-7 is known as an ORF, though its function is uncertain. The CDR3 has 14 residues. The CDR3 loop reads CASSEQFSSHEQYF. CDR3 in DNA: TGTGCCAGCAGTGAACAGTTTTCCTCCCACGAGCAGTACTTC.

The genes are TRBV6-6 and TRBJ2-3, with D possibly being TRBD2 (7 bases). V was cut by 2 bases and J by 5 bases, with 11 bases left in between. The CDR3 length is 14 residues. In germline, CDR1 is MNHNY, CDR2 SVGAGI (reference sequence). The CDR3 here is CASSYGGAEDTQYF. DNA for the CDR3: TGTGCCAGCAGTTACGGGGGGGCAGAAGATACGCAGTATTTT.